The 18 T cell receptor beta chains below were found in one sample sequenced in a study of cytomegalovirus exposure and HLA in healthy donors. The study ran its PCR with 60 Vbeta and 13 Jbeta primers. The table came from immunoSEQ multiplex PCR; TCRdb's copy has only in-frame clones and leaves some out. Altogether around 45,000 clones are present, about half being singletons, with the ten largest covering roughly 6%. Material: PBMCs. The source is a man aged 60 to 75 in good health and CMV-seronegative.

This clone was seen a handful of times. The rearrangement links TRBV5-1 to TRBJ2-7; TRBD2 agrees at 7 bases. The CDR3 runs to 15 residues. The germline CDR1 and CDR2 sequences are SGHRS and YFSETQ. The V segment lost 4 bases and the J segment 0 bases; nucleotides outside the gene matches: 7. The CDR3 protein is CASSAGVDSSYEQYF. CDR3 nucleotide sequence: TGCGCCAGCAGCGCGGGAGTCGACTCCTCCTACGAGCAGTACTTC.

This clone was detected a few times. This rearrangement joins TRBV7-7 to TRBJ1-4, with TRBD1 identical over 7 bases. This CDR3 has 14 amino acids. Per germline, CDR1 SSHAT and CDR2 FNYEAQ (reference sequence). V was clipped by 5 bases and J by 3 bases; unmatched bases: 3. DNA for the CDR3: TGTGCCAGCAGCCCCGGGACAGCTAATGAAAAACTGTTTTTT. As protein: CASSPGTANEKLFF.

The chain carries TRBV6-5 and TRBJ1-1; unclear D gene. The germline gives CDR1 MNHEY, CDR2 SVGAGI. V lost 0 bases and J 3 bases, leaving 14 bases between the germline ends. The CDR3 has 16 amino acids. CDR3 sequence (DNA): TGTGCCAGCAGTTACTCGGGCGGAGGGTTTCACACTGAAGCTTTCTTT. The encoded protein is CASSYSGGGFHTEAFF.

This clone occurred once. The CDR3 protein is CAWSVSGGSYEQYF. DNA for the CDR3: TGTGCCTGGAGTGTATCGGGAGGCTCCTACGAGCAGTACTTC. The chain recombines TRBV30 with TRBJ2-7, with 7 nucleotides matching TRBD2. The CDR3 is made up of 14 amino acids. Per germline, CDR1 GTSNPN and CDR2 SVGIG (reference sequence). V lost 0 bases, J lost 0 bases, and 2 bases stayed unmatched.

The V gene is TRBV5-1, the J gene TRBJ1-1; 7 bases are a match to TRBD1. This CDR3 region has 15 residues. V was clipped by 0 bases and J by 6 bases; unmatched bases: 8. Germline assignment: CDR1 SGHRS and CDR2 YFSETQ. The CDR3 coding sequence is TGCGCCAGCAGCTTGGACAGGGGAGAATGGGCTGAAGCTTTCTTT. This codes for CASSLDRGEWAEAFF.

This chain uses TRBV19 with TRBJ1-2; a possible D gene is TRBD1 (5 bases). The CDR3 has 12 amino acids. V lost 2 bases and J lost 7, with 8 bases in between. Germline V gives CDR1 LNHDA, CDR2 SQIVND (reference sequence). The DNA of the CDR3 is TGTGCCAGTAGTATACAAGGGGCTGGCTACACCTTC. It yields the protein CASSIQGAGYTF. Supplemented by reference TRBV19 and TRBJ1-2, the full variable domain reads DGGITQSPKYLFRKEGQNVTLSCEQNLNHDAMYWYRQDPGQGLRLIYYSQIVNDFQKGDIAEGYSVSREKKESFPLTVTSAQKNPTAFYLCASSIQGAGYTFGSGTRLTVV.

The chain links TRBV16 to TRBJ1-2; D gene unclear. The CDR3 sequence is 13 residues long. CDR1 and CDR2 (germline): KGHSY, FQNENV. V was shortened by 0 bases and J by 3 bases, with 5 bases between the two germline ends. As DNA, the CDR3 is TGTGCCAGCAGCCAATCCGGTGACTATGGCTACACCTTC. Encoded protein: CASSQSGDYGYTF.

This clone was counted many times. The rearrangement uses TRBV6-5 and TRBJ2-1; TRBD1 is a possible D gene (6 bases). The V end was cut by 3 bases, the J end by 8 bases, with 14 bases between. The CDR3 totals 14 residues. CDR1 MNHEY and CDR2 SVGAGI come from the germline V gene. CDR3 amino acids: CASSYVGQLYEQFF. CDR3 DNA sequence: TGTGCCAGCAGTTATGTAGGACAGCTCTATGAGCAGTTCTTC.

As concerns this clone: Because it lacks the conserved phenylalanine or tryptophan at the end, this CDR3 is likely a read error. It is unclear where the CDR3 begins or ends on the DNA, so no DNA is shown, and the CDR3 is as TCRdb lists it. The V call is TRBV6-1, the J call TRBJ2-7; no check of the table's D call, TRBD2, against the DNA was made. The germline V gene encodes CDR1 MNHNS and CDR2 SASEGT. Including both end residues, the CDR3 is 11 amino acids long. The chain's CDR3 is CASRGGAGAHI.

The gene calls are TRBV28 and TRBJ2-5, with D tentatively TRBD2 (5 bases). V lost 1 base, J lost 5 bases, and 11 bases lay in between. The CDR3 covers 14 residues. The germline V gene has CDR1 MDHEN and CDR2 SYDVKM. The CDR3 reads CASSLFGIGETQYF. In DNA form, the CDR3 reads TGTGCCAGCAGTTTATTCGGGATAGGTGAGACCCAGTACTTC.

This clone was picked up a small number of times. The rearrangement uses TRBV7-9 and TRBJ2-5; TRBD2 matches at 8 bases. V was pared by 5 bases and J by 0 bases, with 8 bases of the junction left unmatched. CDR3 length: 16 amino acids. CDR1 is SEHNR, CDR2 FQNEAQ, per germline (reference sequence). The DNA for the CDR3 is TGTGCCAGCAGCCCGAGACTAGCGAGAAACCAAGAGACCCAGTACTTC. Protein sequence: CASSPRLARNQETQYF.

This chain uses TRBV14 with TRBJ1-4; D uncertain. The CDR3 contains 18 residues. Germline CDR1 and CDR2: SGHDN and FVKESK. V gave up 4 bases and J gave up 7 bases, with 25 bases separating them. CDR3: CASSPLRGGTSSGEKLFF. CDR3 sequence (DNA): TGTGCCAGCAGCCCCCTCCGAGGCGGTACATCGTCCGGTGAAAAACTGTTTTTT.

Only one count was recorded for this clone. This chain joins TRBV29-1 and TRBJ1-2; no firm D call. The CDR3 sequence is 14 residues long. Germline CDR1 reads SQVTM; CDR2 reads ANQGSEA. V lost 0 bases, J lost 5 bases, and 13 bases lay in between. The CDR3 DNA is TGCAGCGTTGAAGACAGGTCGATTGGTTATGGCTACACCTTC. Its translation: CSVEDRSIGYGYTF.

There are a few counts of this clone. The chain joins TRBV18 to TRBJ2-5, with D perhaps TRBD2 (6 bases). Germline CDR1 and CDR2: KGHSH and LQKENI. This CDR3 spans 13 amino acids. V lost 6 bases and J lost 5, with 13 bases in between. The CDR3 region has the DNA TGTGCCAGCTCGTATAGCGCGGGGGAGACCCAGTACTTC. Translation gives CASSYSAGETQYF.

The table lists this clone with a few counts. V usage is TRBV11-2 and J usage is TRBJ2-3; no reliable D call. The CDR3 is made up of 14 amino acids. The V and J ends lost 1 base and 2 bases respectively, with 7 bases between them. CDR1 SGHAT and CDR2 FQNNGV come from the germline V gene. CDR3 DNA sequence: TGTGCCAGCAGCTTAGGGGCAGTCACAGATACGCAGTATTTT. As protein: CASSLGAVTDTQYF.

The rearrangement joins TRBV6-5 to TRBJ1-2, with 9 bases aligning to TRBD1. The CDR3 contains 14 residues. With 7 bases clipped from V and 6 bases from J, the junction kept 9 bases outside the gene matches. Germline V gives CDR1 MNHEY, CDR2 SVGAGI. The CDR3 is CASKTGQGIHGYTF. CDR3 nucleotide sequence: TGTGCCAGCAAAACGGGACAGGGTATTCATGGCTACACCTTC.

The chain has TRBV29-1 and TRBJ2-1, with D possibly TRBD1 on 6 matching bases. Looked up from germline, CDR1 is SQVTM and CDR2 is ANQGSEA. Trimming took 4 bases from V and 1 from J, leaving 17 bases between them. This CDR3 spans 16 amino acids. This CDR3 is CSVAQGPVGSYNEQFF. CDR3 DNA: TGCAGCGTTGCCCAGGGGCCGGTCGGGTCCTACAATGAGCAGTTCTTC.

J is TRBJ2-1 and V is TRBV6-5; 11 nucleotides align to TRBD2. The CDR3 sequence is 16 residues long. Per germline, CDR1 MNHEY and CDR2 SVGAGI. Trimming took 2 bases from V and 8 from J; bases not matched to a gene: 8. CDR3 DNA: TGTGCCAGCAGTTACCAACTAGCGGGAGTTGGGGATGAGCAGTTCTTC. Protein product: CASSYQLAGVGDEQFF.